This T cell receptor (beta chain) is drawn from a study of cytomegalovirus exposure and HLA in healthy donors. A multiplex PCR was run with 60 Vbeta primers and 13 Jbeta primers. Produced via immunoSEQ multiplex PCR; TCRdb's table is partial and in-frame only. The repertoire holds under 130,000 clones, roughly 70% seen once, with around 9.9% in the top ten. CDR1 and CDR2 from the germline V gene are SGHVS and FNYEAQ. CDR3 length: 14 residues. The V end lost 2 bases, the J end lost 7 bases, and 11 bases lay between the germline ends. For this clone: Its specificity is unknown.

Study-level findings and limits: Later, TCR association rates were found to vary by HLA locus, highest for DRB1 and lowest for HLA-C. Solely CMV serostatus was available to characterize immune exposure.

This TCR came from a man in his forties in good health and CMV-seropositive. The chain combines TRBV7-6 with TRBJ2-2; D is possibly TRBD2 (5 bases). The sequencing input was PBMCs. CDR3 nucleotide sequence: TGTGCCAGCAGCTTATTCGAGGGAAACGGGGAGCTGTTTTTT. It yields the protein CASSLFEGNGELFF.